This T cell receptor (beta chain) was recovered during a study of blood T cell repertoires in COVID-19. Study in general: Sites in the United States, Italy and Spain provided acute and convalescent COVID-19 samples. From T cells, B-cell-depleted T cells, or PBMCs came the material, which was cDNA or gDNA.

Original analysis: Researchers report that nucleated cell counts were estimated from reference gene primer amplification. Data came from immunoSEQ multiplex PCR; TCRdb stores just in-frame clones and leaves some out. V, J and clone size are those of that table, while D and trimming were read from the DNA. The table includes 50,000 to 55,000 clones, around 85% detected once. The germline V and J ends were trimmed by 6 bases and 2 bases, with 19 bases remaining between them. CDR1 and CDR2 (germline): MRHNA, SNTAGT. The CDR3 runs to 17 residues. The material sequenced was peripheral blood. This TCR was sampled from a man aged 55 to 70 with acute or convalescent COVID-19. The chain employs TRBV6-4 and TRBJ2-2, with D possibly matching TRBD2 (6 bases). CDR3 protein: CASSPLGLEKNTGELFF. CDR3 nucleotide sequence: TGTGCCAGCAGCCCCCTGGGACTGGAAAAAAACACCGGGGAGCTGTTTTTT.